The sequence of this T cell receptor (beta chain) was determined in a study of OX40 agonist ivuxolimab in advanced cancers. Study overall: The dose-escalation group included hepatocellular carcinoma, melanoma, renal cell carcinoma and head and neck cancer. Findings of the study overall: Expanded clones belonging to CD8+ T cells outnumbered, on average, those of CD4+.

On this clone: Its antigen remains unidentified.

V lost 6 bases to trimming and J lost 6 bases, with 15 bases between them. Germline V gene sequence: CDR1 MNHNS, CDR2 SASEGT. This CDR3 has 14 residues. Repertoires were generated with immunoSEQ multiplex PCR, while TCRdb's copy carries only in-frame clones and drops some. The table records fewer than 25,000 clones, 65% to 85% of them present only once. With baseline, cycle 4 day 1, and cycle 7 day 1 as timepoints, blood was sampled. The sequence came from an adult with an advanced solid tumor such as melanoma, head and neck, liver or kidney cancer. The chain is built from TRBV6-1 and TRBJ1-5, with a tentative D call TRBD1 (6 bases). This material consisted of CD4+ or CD8+ T cells sorted from blood, taken in a trial of the OX40 agonist ivuxolimab. The CDR3 DNA sequence: TGTGCCAGCAGGGAAAGGGGGGAGGGTCAGCCCCAGCATTTT. It specifies CASRERGEGQPQHF.